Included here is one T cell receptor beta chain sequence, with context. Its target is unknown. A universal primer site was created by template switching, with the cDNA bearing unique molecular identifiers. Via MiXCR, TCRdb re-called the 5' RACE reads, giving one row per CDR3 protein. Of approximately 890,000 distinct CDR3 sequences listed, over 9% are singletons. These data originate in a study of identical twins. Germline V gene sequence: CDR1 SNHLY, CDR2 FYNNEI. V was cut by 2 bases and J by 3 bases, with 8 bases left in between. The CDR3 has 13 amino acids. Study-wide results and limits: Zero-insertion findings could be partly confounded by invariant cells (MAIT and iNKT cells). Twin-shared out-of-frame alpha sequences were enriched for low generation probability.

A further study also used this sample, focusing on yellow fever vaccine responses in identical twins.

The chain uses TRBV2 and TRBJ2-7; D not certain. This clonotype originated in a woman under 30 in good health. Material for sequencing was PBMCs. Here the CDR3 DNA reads TGTGCCAGCAGTGAAATTAACAACTACGAGCAGTACTTC. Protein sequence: CASSEINNYEQYF.